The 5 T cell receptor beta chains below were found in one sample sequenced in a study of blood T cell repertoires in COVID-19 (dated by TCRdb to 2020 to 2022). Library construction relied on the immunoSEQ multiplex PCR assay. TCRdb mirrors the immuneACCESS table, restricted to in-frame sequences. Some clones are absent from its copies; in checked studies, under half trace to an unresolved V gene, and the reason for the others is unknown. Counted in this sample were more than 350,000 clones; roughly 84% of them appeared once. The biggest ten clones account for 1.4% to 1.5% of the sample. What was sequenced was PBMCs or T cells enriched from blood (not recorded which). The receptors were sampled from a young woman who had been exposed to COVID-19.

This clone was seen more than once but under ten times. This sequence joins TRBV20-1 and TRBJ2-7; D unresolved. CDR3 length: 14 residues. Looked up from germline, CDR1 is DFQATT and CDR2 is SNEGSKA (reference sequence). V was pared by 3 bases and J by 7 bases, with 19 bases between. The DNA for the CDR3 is TGCAGTGCTAGTAGGCTAGATCAGTCTGCGGAGCAGTACTTC. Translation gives CSASRLDQSAEQYF.

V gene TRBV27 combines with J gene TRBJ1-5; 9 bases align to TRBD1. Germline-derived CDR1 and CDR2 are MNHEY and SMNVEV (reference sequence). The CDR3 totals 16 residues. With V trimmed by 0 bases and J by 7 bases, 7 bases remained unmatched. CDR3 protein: CASSLSGTGGRQPQHF. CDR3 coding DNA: TGTGCCAGCAGTTTATCAGGTACAGGGGGCAGACAGCCCCAGCATTTT.

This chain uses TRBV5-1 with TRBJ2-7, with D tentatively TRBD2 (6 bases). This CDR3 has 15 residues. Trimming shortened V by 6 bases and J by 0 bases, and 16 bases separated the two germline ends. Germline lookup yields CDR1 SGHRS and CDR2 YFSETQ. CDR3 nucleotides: TGCGCCAGCACCCTCACGGGACTCAGCTCCTACGAGCAGTACTTC. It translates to CASTLTGLSSYEQYF.

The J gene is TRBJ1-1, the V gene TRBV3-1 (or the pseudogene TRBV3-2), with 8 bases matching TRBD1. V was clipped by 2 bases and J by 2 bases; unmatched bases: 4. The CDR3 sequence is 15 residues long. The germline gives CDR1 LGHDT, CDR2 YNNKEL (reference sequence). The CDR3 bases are TGTGCCAGCAGCCAACTCGGACAGGGTAACACTGAAGCTTTCTTT. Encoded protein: CASSQLGQGNTEAFF.

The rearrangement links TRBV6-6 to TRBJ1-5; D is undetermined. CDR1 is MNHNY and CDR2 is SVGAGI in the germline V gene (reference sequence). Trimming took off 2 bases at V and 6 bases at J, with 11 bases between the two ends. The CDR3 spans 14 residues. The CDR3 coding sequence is TGTGCCAGCAGTTACGGGCAGAGTGGTCAGCCCCAGCATTTT. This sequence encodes CASSYGQSGQPQHF.